Given below is one TCR beta chain in context. Its antigen is not identified. The CDR3 has 16 residues. Looked up from germline, CDR1 is DFQATT and CDR2 is SNEGSKA (reference sequence). The germline V and J ends were trimmed by 0 bases and 3 bases, with 15 bases remaining between them. The authors ran a second PCR of about 6 to 11 cycles using a sample-barcoded 5' primer and a J-beta primer mix. MiXCR was run by TCRdb on the 5' RACE reads, yielding one entry per CDR3 protein. Among about 830,000 distinct CDR3 sequences listed, about 62% were seen once. This specimen comes from a study of blood T cells in healthy people across ages. Study overall: Template-switching capture recovered about one barcoded beta molecule per two T cells.

The sample, about 9.2 milliliters of peripheral blood, was drawn from each donor. Total RNA amounts of at least 5.5 micrograms were extracted per sample. Study observations and caveats: With age, beta diversity per million T cells declined roughly linearly, significantly by around 43.

The genes are TRBV20-1 and TRBJ2-1; D not certain. The TCR comes from a man younger than 40 in good health. Sequencing used blood. The CDR3 sequence is CSARDVSDNRYNEQFF. The CDR3 DNA reads as TGCAGTGCTAGAGATGTGTCCGATAACCGCTACAATGAGCAGTTCTTC.